Given below is one TCR beta chain in context. This record comes from a study of monozygotic twins with inflammatory bowel disease. The CDR3 is 13 residues long. Per the germline V gene, CDR1 is DFQATT and CDR2 is SNEGSKA (reference sequence). Per TCR library, approximately 3,500 ng of total RNA was used. Through template switching, UMIs that included a 6-nucleotide sample barcode were added. TCRdb derives one entry per CDR3 protein from the 5' RACE reads, leaving out DNA. In total, the table holds about 160,000 distinct CDR3 sequences. This rearrangement joins TRBV20-1 to TRBJ2-5. Material: blood. The receptor's source is a human donor with ulcerative colitis or Crohn's disease, or a healthy co-twin of an affected twin (not recorded which). The CDR3 is CSASLWRTETQYF.